A single count supports the clone carrying this T cell receptor (beta chain). What it binds is not known. The source of the sample is a study of beta chain features in type 1 diabetes. For the study at large: Age and gender were similar between patients and healthy donors, as were cell yields.

Reverse transcription of all isolated RNA meant that expressed TCRB transcripts were sequenced. TCRdb keeps only in-frame clones here, not all; method: immunoSEQ multiplex PCR. The top ten hold about 2.2% of the sample, which has some 60,000 clones, roughly three fifths seen once. Study findings and constraints: The study found moderately but significantly shorter TCRB CDR3s in all four CD4+ subsets of Type 1 diabetes patients.

This CDR3 has 18 residues. After removal of 2 bases from V and 1 base from J, the junction contained 8 bases not matched to a gene. Per germline, CDR1 KGHSH and CDR2 LQKENI. The authors took one heparinised blood draw, averaging about 120 mL, from each donor. Stem cell-like memory, regulatory, central memory and naive CD4+ cells were sorted via CD45RO/CCR7/CD25/CD127/CD95/CD27. The sequenced sample consisted of Tregs from blood. The sequence derives from a woman younger than 30 in good health. The chain recombines TRBV18 with TRBJ2-5; TRBD2 matches at 12 bases. The DNA for the CDR3 is TGTGCCAGCTCACCAAGACTAGCGGGGGCCCTTTTCCAAGAGACCCAGTACTTC. This encodes CASSPRLAGALFQETQYF.